Each of the 32 T cell receptor beta chains below was sequenced from the same sample in a study of blood T cell repertoires in COVID-19. Here immunoSEQ multiplex PCR was the method, and the copy in TCRdb shows in-frame clones only, minus some. The table shows 450,000 to 500,000 clones, with about 90% occurring only once. Sequenced material: PBMCs or T cells enriched from blood (not recorded which). Receptor source: a woman aged 18-29 years who had recovered from COVID-19.

The V call is TRBV5-6, the J call TRBJ1-2; possible D gene TRBD1, 5 bases. The CDR3 spans 12 residues. In germline, CDR1 is SGHDT, CDR2 YYEEEE. V was trimmed by 3 bases and J by 8 bases, leaving 11 bases between them. The DNA for the CDR3 is TGTGCCAGCAGCTCAAGACAGACGGGCTACACCTTC. Translation: CASSSRQTGYTF. Full variable domain (rest looked up from reference TRBV5-6 and TRBJ1-2): DAGVTQSPTHLIKTRGQQVTLRCSPKSGHDTVSWYQQALGQGPQFIFQYYEEEERQRGNFPDRFSGHQFPNYSSELNVNALLLGDSALYLCASSSRQTGYTFGSGTRLTVV.

This clone was seen only once. The V call is TRBV30, the J call TRBJ2-1; 9 bases are shared with TRBD2. This CDR3 region has 14 residues. CDR1 and CDR2 from the germline V gene are GTSNPN and SVGIG (reference sequence). J gave up 8 bases and V 5 bases, and 10 bases lay outside the gene matches. Here the CDR3 DNA reads TGTGCCTGGGCCTCCGGGACTAGCATAGATGAGCAGTTCTTC. It codes for CAWASGTSIDEQFF.

This chain uses TRBV7-2 with TRBJ2-7; TRBD1 agrees at 7 bases. The germline gives CDR1 SGHTA, CDR2 FQGNSA. The length of the CDR3 is 14 residues. The V and J ends lost 5 bases and 2 bases, in that order; junction bases with no gene match: 6. Here the CDR3 reads CASSPRQGTYEQYF. CDR3 nucleotides: TGTGCCAGCAGCCCCCGACAGGGCACCTACGAGCAGTACTTC. The full variable domain, in which reference TRBV7-2 and TRBJ2-7 provide the parts outside the CDR3, is GAGVSQSPSNKVTEKGKDVELRCDPISGHTALYWYRQSLGQGLEFLIYFQGNSAPDKSGLPSDRFSAERTGGSVSTLTIQRTQQEDSAVYLCASSPRQGTYEQYFGPGTRLTVT.

The CDR3 loop is CASRTGSGTGSPLHF. DNA for the CDR3: TGCGCCAGCAGGACTGGCTCCGGGACAGGGTCACCCCTCCACTTT. V usage is TRBV10-2 and J usage is TRBJ1-6; 9 positions match TRBD1. CDR1 is WSHSY and CDR2 is SAAADI in the germline V gene. This CDR3 is 15 amino acids long. V shed 6 bases, J shed 10 bases, and the junction held 10 bases outside the gene matches.

As regards this clone: The sample contains more than one DNA sequence encoding this CDR3. V is TRBV3-1 (or the pseudogene TRBV3-2) and J is TRBJ1-1, with D possibly TRBD1 on 6 matching bases. Trimming pared 0 bases from V and 8 bases from J, leaving 10 bases between. The CDR3 is made up of 13 amino acids. Germline values: CDR1 LGHDT, CDR2 YNNKEL (reference sequence). The CDR3 region has the DNA TGTGCCAGCAGCCAAGAGGGGGGGCGAGAAGCTTTCTTT. Its translation: CASSQEGGREAFF.

This rearrangement joins TRBV5-1 to TRBJ1-2, with 8 bases aligning to TRBD1. This CDR3 comprises 14 residues. The J segment lost 5 bases and the V segment lost 5 bases, leaving 8 bases of the junction unmatched. CDR1 is SGHRS, CDR2 YFSETQ, per germline. CDR3 in DNA: TGCGCCAGCAGTGACAGGGGATCGGGGTATGGCTACACCTTC. This sequence encodes CASSDRGSGYGYTF.

The chain joins TRBV19 to TRBJ1-1, with D perhaps TRBD1 (5 bases). Germline V gene sequence: CDR1 LNHDA, CDR2 SQIVND (reference sequence). CDR3 length: 15 amino acids. V was pared by 5 bases and J by 1 base, with 14 bases between. The CDR3 coding sequence is TGTGCCAGTAGTGAAACTGGCCAGGGGAACACTGAAGCTTTCTTT. It encodes CASSETGQGNTEAFF.

This clone has only one observation. CDR3 sequence reads: CASSLGPGGYEQYF. DNA for the CDR3: TGCGCCAGCAGCTTGGGCCCGGGGGGCTACGAGCAGTACTTC. The chain joins TRBV5-1 to TRBJ2-7; 7 bases fit TRBD2. With 0 bases clipped from V and 3 bases from J, the junction kept 3 bases outside the gene matches. Germline CDR1 is SGHRS and CDR2 is YFSETQ. CDR3 length: 14 residues.

This chain uses TRBV12-5 with TRBJ2-7, with a possible D match to TRBD2 (5 bases). Per the germline V gene, CDR1 is LGHNT and CDR2 is FRNRAP. CDR3 size: 15 residues. Trimming cost V 5 bases and J 6 bases, with 20 bases left between them. In DNA, the CDR3 is TGTGCTAGTGGTATACCCGGCCTCATCGAGGGCGAGCAGTACTTC. Encoded protein: CASGIPGLIEGEQYF.

The chain combines TRBV7-9 with TRBJ2-3; D not certain. There are 13 residues in the CDR3. Germline V gene lookup returns CDR1 SEHNR and CDR2 FQNEAQ (reference sequence). V was cut by 5 bases and J by 5 bases, with 11 bases left in between. CDR3 bases: TGTGCCAGCAGCCCCGGCCCGGGAGATACGCAGTATTTT. Its protein product is CASSPGPGDTQYF.

This clone was seen only a few times. This chain uses TRBV18 with TRBJ2-2, with 7 bases lining up with TRBD1. The CDR3 is made up of 15 amino acids. Per germline, CDR1 KGHSH and CDR2 LQKENI. Trimming at V came to 4 bases and at J to 0 bases, leaving 2 bases not matched to a gene. The CDR3, as DNA: TGTGCCAGCTCACAGGGACAGACGAACACCGGGGAGCTGTTTTTT. It translates to CASSQGQTNTGELFF.

The chain couples TRBV15 to TRBJ1-2; D possibly corresponds to TRBD1 (5 bases). This CDR3 is built from 18 residues. Germline V CDR1 and CDR2: LNHNV, YYDKDF (reference sequence). V was trimmed by 3 bases and J by 0 bases, leaving 20 bases between them. As DNA, the CDR3 is TGTGCCACCAGCAGCTTACAGGTCCCGGTGGTAGCTAACTATGGCTACACCTTC. Its protein product is CATSSLQVPVVANYGYTF.

This clone was seen only once. The chain combines TRBV28 with TRBJ1-6, with TRBD1 matching over 9 bases. CDR1 is MDHEN, CDR2 SYDVKM, per germline. V was pared by 7 bases and J by 10 bases, with 8 bases of the junction left unmatched. The CDR3 extends over 14 amino acids. CDR3 bases: TGTGCCAGCACCGGGGACAGGGAAGGGTCACCCCTCCACTTT. This encodes CASTGDREGSPLHF.

V and J are TRBV6-1 and TRBJ1-6; 8 bases map to TRBD1. The CDR3 spans 16 residues. CDR1 MNHNS and CDR2 SASEGT come from the germline V gene. Trimming took 4 bases from V and 5 from J; bases not matched to a gene: 7. The CDR3 loop is CASSVVQGENNSPLHF. For the CDR3, the DNA is TGTGCCAGCAGTGTGGTACAGGGGGAAAATAATTCACCCCTCCACTTT.

V is TRBV28 and J is TRBJ2-3; D not certain. The V end was cut by 6 bases, the J end by 3 bases, with 10 bases between. Germline-derived CDR1 and CDR2 are MDHEN and SYDVKM. This CDR3 is built from 13 residues. The DNA of the CDR3 is TGTGCCAGCAGCCTGTTGAGGACAGATACGCAGTATTTT. Translated: CASSLLRTDTQYF.

This rearrangement joins TRBV6-5 to TRBJ2-1; no firm D call. The CDR3 spans 11 residues. Germline loops: CDR1 MNHEY, CDR2 SVGAGI. Trimming removed 2 bases at V and 11 bases at J, with 7 bases between. CDR3 in amino acids: CASSYERKQFF. Written as DNA, the CDR3 is TGTGCCAGCAGTTACGAGAGGAAGCAGTTCTTC.

The chain links TRBV7-6 to TRBJ2-7; possible D gene TRBD1, 6 bases. Germline loops: CDR1 SGHVS, CDR2 FNYEAQ. Between the trimmed V and J ends, which lost 2 bases and 2 bases, there was a span of 13 bases. The CDR3 totals 15 residues. The CDR3 DNA follows: TGTGCCAGCAGCTTATACACAGGGACACCCTACGAGCAGTACTTC. Its protein product is CASSLYTGTPYEQYF.

V gene TRBV5-1 combines with J gene TRBJ2-7, with D possibly TRBD1 on 5 matching bases. Trimming left V 5 bases short and J 2 bases short, with 11 bases between. The CDR3 extends over 13 amino acids. Germline CDR1 reads SGHRS; CDR2 reads YFSETQ. This CDR3 reads CASSSGLAYEQYF. The CDR3 DNA follows: TGCGCCAGCAGTTCAGGGTTGGCCTACGAGCAGTACTTC. The variable domain in full, with the rest retrieved from reference TRBV5-1 and TRBJ2-7, is KAGVTQTPRYLIKTRGQQVTLSCSPISGHRSVSWYQQTPGQGLQFLFEYFSETQRNKGNFPGRFSGRQFSNSRSEMNVSTLELGDSALYLCASSSGLAYEQYFGPGTRLTVT.

The CDR3 loop is CARSPGQSDSKANNEQFF. CDR3 coding DNA: TGTGCCAGAAGCCCGGGACAATCCGACTCCAAGGCGAACAATGAGCAGTTCTTC. This chain links TRBV7-5 with TRBJ2-1; the listed D gene, TRBD1, was not tested against the DNA. TRBV7-5 is described as a pseudogene. The CDR3 extends over 18 amino acids.

This chain connects TRBV5-1 to TRBJ1-4, with D possibly matching TRBD1 (5 bases). Germline V gene data show CDR1 as SGHRS and CDR2 as YFSETQ. This CDR3 has 17 amino acids. V shed 0 bases and J shed 8 bases, with 20 bases lying between them. The CDR3 sequence: CASSLGQPFSEGEKLFF. CDR3 in DNA: TGCGCCAGCAGCTTGGGACAGCCCTTTTCGGAGGGCGAAAAACTGTTTTTT.

The chain is built from TRBV7-8 and TRBJ2-1; 12 nucleotides match TRBD2. The germline gives CDR1 SGHVS, CDR2 FQNEAQ. This CDR3 spans 17 amino acids. V was clipped by 2 bases and J by 7 bases; unmatched bases: 9. This chain's CDR3 is CASSLKVLLAGGNEQFF. CDR3 sequence (DNA): TGTGCCAGCAGCTTAAAAGTCCTACTAGCGGGGGGTAATGAGCAGTTCTTC. Complete variable domain (other parts from reference TRBV7-8 and TRBJ2-1): GAGVSQSPRYKVAKRGQDVALRCDPISGHVSLFWYQQALGQGPEFLTYFQNEAQLDKSGLPSDRFFAERPEGSVSTLKIQRTQQEDSAVYLCASSLKVLLAGGNEQFFGPGTRLTVL.

The gene calls are TRBV18 and TRBJ1-2, with D possibly TRBD1 on 6 matching bases. CDR3 length equals 13 residues. Germline V CDR1 and CDR2: KGHSH, LQKENI. The V end was cut by 3 bases, the J end by 8 bases, with 13 bases between. This CDR3 is CASSPWTATGYTF. CDR3 nucleotide sequence: TGTGCCAGCTCACCCTGGACAGCTACCGGCTACACCTTC.

The rearrangement links TRBV7-9 to TRBJ1-2; D not certain. Germline CDR1 is SEHNR and CDR2 is FQNEAQ (reference sequence). The CDR3 is 13 amino acids. The V gene lost 4 bases and the J gene lost 6 bases, with 12 bases spanning the gap. The CDR3 sequence is CASSSRNYDGYTF. Written as DNA, the CDR3 is TGTGCCAGCAGCTCTCGAAACTATGATGGCTACACCTTC.

The gene calls are TRBV6-4 and TRBJ1-3; no clear D gene. The CDR3 runs 18 residues. The ends were cut back, 6 bases at V and 0 bases at J, with 21 bases in the middle. The germline gives CDR1 MRHNA, CDR2 SNTAGT. CDR3 DNA: TGTGCCAGCAGGGATAGGGAGGAAGGTGAAGACTCTGGAAACACCATATATTTT. It is translated as CASRDREEGEDSGNTIYF.

The rearrangement joins TRBV18 to TRBJ2-5; weak D call: TRBD2 (5 bases). The CDR3 extends over 15 amino acids. V lost 1 base and J 1 base, leaving 10 bases between the germline ends. Germline values: CDR1 KGHSH, CDR2 LQKENI. The CDR3 reads CASSPREYLQETQYF. The CDR3 DNA follows: TGTGCCAGCTCACCACGGGAGTACCTCCAAGAGACCCAGTACTTC.

Here the CDR3 reads CASSVGGNSGNTIYF. The CDR3 DNA is TGTGCCAGCAGCGTAGGCGGCAACTCTGGAAACACCATATATTTT. The V call is TRBV9, the J call TRBJ1-3; no reliable D call. Trimming pared 0 bases from V and 0 bases from J, leaving 7 bases between. From germline, CDR1 is SGDLS and CDR2 YYNGEE. CDR3 length: 15 residues.

This clone was detected once. V and J are TRBV5-1 and TRBJ1-2; a possible D gene is TRBD1 (5 bases). The CDR3 spans 15 residues. Trimming took off 6 bases at V and 2 bases at J, with 17 bases between the two ends. CDR1 and CDR2 (germline): SGHRS, YFSETQ. The CDR3 nucleotides are TGCGCCAGCATGGTCGGGGGGGAGGCGAACTATGGCTACACCTTC. Translated, it gives CASMVGGEANYGYTF.

The rearrangement links TRBV5-8 to TRBJ1-6; 7 positions match TRBD1. The CDR3 contains 17 residues. Germline V gene sequence: CDR1 SGHTS, CDR2 YDEGEE. Trimming removed 4 bases from V and 10 bases from J; junction bases left unmatched: 17. Written as DNA, the CDR3 is TGTGCCAGCAGCGACAGTATCAACAGGGGACGACGCTCACCCCTCCACTTT. Translation gives CASSDSINRGRRSPLHF.

CDR3 sequence (DNA): TGTGCCAGCAGCTTAGGGGGGACAGGGGGAGAGACCCAGTACTTC. It translates to CASSLGGTGGETQYF. This sequence joins TRBV7-8 and TRBJ2-5; 11 bases map to TRBD1. Germline V gene data show CDR1 as SGHVS and CDR2 as FQNEAQ. V was pared by 1 base and J by 4 bases, with 2 bases of the junction left unmatched. CDR3 length: 15 residues.

The rearrangement joins TRBV5-1 to TRBJ1-2; maybe TRBD1 (5 bases). In germline, CDR1 is SGHRS, CDR2 YFSETQ. This CDR3 spans 13 amino acids. V was shortened by 7 bases and J by 7 bases, with 17 bases between the two germline ends. The CDR3 loop reads CASSAGLTVGYTF. The CDR3 coding sequence is TGCGCCAGCTCCGCTGGTTTGACAGTTGGCTACACCTTC.

The J gene is TRBJ2-1, the V gene TRBV12-3 or TRBV12-4; 9 nucleotides line up with TRBD2. V shed 3 bases, J shed 10 bases, and the junction held 4 bases outside the gene matches. The CDR3 consists of 13 residues. The CDR3 nucleotides read TGTGCCAGCAGTTTCGGGACTAGCCGCGAGCAGTTCTTC. It codes for CASSFGTSREQFF.

The rearrangement links TRBV6-1 to TRBJ1-6; D uncertain. Trimming cost V 4 bases and J 4 bases, with 14 bases left between them. The germline gives CDR1 MNHNS, CDR2 SASEGT. CDR3 length: 16 amino acids. CDR3 sequence (DNA): TGTGCCAGCAGTGGGCCCCAACATTCGTATAATTCACCCCTCCACTTT. This encodes CASSGPQHSYNSPLHF.